This T cell receptor beta chain was identified in a study of blood T cell repertoires in COVID-19. About the research overall: Whether acute or convalescent, the COVID-19 samples came from the United States, Italy and Spain.

This table comes from immunoSEQ multiplex PCR, and its TCRdb copy is limited to in-frame clones, with some not included. The sample has approximately 300,000 clones, around 90% seen once. J lost 8 bases, V lost 4 bases, and 7 bases had no gene match. Germline V gene lookup returns CDR1 SNHLY and CDR2 FYNNEI. The CDR3 runs to 14 residues. Participant-reported clinical history was the basis for cohort assignment. Recovered Cohort 3 donors showed two negative PCRs, clearance, or symptom resolution. Sequenced input: PBMCs or T cells enriched from blood (not recorded which). V is TRBV2 and J is TRBJ2-2; 7 nucleotides agree with TRBD2. The clonotype comes from a man aged 55-75 years who had recovered from COVID-19. The CDR3 bases are TGTGCCAGCAGTGGGGGGACTACCGCTGGGGAGCTGTTTTTT. Translation: CASSGGTTAGELFF.